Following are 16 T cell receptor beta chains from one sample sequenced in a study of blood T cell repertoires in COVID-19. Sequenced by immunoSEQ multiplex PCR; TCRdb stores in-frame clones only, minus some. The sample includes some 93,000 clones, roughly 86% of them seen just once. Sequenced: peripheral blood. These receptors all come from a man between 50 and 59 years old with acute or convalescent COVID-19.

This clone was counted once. In nucleotides, the CDR3 is TGTGCCAGCAGCTACGGACAGGGGGTCGAGTATGGCTACACCTTC. Translation gives CASSYGQGVEYGYTF. J is TRBJ1-2 and V is TRBV7-9; 10 bases fit TRBD1. Germline V gene lookup returns CDR1 SEHNR and CDR2 FQNEAQ (reference sequence). With V trimmed by 4 bases and J by 5 bases, 7 bases remained unmatched. This CDR3 has 15 amino acids.

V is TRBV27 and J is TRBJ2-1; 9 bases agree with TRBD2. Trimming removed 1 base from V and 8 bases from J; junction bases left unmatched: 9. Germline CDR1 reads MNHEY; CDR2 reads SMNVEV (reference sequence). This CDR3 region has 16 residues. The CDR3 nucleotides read TGTGCCAGCAGTTTATTGGGCGGGAGGGCCTTGGATGAGCAGTTCTTC. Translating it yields CASSLLGGRALDEQFF.

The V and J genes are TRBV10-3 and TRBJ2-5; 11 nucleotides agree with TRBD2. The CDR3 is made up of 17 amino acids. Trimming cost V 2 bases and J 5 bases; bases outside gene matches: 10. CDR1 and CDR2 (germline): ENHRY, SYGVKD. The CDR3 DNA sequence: TGTGCCATCAGTGAGACGTTGATAGCGGGAGGGAAGGAGACCCAGTACTTC. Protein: CAISETLIAGGKETQYF.

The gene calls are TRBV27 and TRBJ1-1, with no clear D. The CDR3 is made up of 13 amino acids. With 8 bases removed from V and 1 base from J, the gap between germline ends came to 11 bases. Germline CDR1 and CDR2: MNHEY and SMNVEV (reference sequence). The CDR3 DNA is TGTGCCAGCTCACAACGGAGGAACACTGAAGCTTTCTTT. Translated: CASSQRRNTEAFF.

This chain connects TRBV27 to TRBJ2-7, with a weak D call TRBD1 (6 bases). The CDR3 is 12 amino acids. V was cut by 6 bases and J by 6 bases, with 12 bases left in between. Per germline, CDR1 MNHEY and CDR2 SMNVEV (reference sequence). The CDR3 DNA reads TGTGCCAGCAGCCTGGTAGGGGGCGAGCAGTACTTC. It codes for CASSLVGGEQYF.

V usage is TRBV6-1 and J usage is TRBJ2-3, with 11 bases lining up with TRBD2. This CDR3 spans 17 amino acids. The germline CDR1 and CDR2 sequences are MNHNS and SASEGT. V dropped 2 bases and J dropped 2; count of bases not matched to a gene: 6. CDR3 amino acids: CASSEKGTSGLTDTQYF. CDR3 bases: TGTGCCAGCAGTGAAAAAGGGACTAGCGGTCTCACAGATACGCAGTATTTT.

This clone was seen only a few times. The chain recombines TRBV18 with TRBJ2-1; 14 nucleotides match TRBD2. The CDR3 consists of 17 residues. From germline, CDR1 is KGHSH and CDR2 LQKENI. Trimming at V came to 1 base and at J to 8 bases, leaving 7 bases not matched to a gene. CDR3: CASSPLMRLAGGHEQFF. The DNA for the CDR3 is TGTGCCAGCTCACCACTTATGAGACTAGCGGGAGGGCATGAGCAGTTCTTC.

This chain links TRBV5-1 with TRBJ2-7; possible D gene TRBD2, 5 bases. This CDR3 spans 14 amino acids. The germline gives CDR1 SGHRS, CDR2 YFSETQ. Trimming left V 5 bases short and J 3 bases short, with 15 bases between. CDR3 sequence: CASRKVSGVYEQYF. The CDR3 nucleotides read TGCGCCAGCAGGAAGGTCAGCGGAGTCTACGAGCAGTACTTC. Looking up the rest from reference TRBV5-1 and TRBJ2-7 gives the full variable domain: KAGVTQTPRYLIKTRGQQVTLSCSPISGHRSVSWYQQTPGQGLQFLFEYFSETQRNKGNFPGRFSGRQFSNSRSEMNVSTLELGDSALYLCASRKVSGVYEQYFGPGTRLTVT.

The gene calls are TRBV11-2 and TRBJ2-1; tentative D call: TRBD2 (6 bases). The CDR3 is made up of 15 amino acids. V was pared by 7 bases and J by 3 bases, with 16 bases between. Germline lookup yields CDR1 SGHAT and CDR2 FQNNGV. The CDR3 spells CASTKVVGGYNEQFF. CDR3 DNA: TGTGCCAGCACCAAGGTTGTGGGGGGCTACAATGAGCAGTTCTTC.

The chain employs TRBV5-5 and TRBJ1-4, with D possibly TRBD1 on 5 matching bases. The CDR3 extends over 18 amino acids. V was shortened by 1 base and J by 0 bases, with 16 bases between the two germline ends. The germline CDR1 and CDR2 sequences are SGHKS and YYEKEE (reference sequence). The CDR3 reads CASSLSWGIVATNEKLFF. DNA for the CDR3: TGTGCCAGCAGCTTGTCATGGGGCATAGTCGCAACTAATGAAAAACTGTTTTTT.

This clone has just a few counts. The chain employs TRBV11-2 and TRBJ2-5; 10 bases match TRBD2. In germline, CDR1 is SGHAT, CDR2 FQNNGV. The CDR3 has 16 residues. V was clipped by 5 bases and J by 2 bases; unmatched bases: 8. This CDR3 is CASSPGLAELQETQYF. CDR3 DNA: TGTGCCAGCAGCCCCGGACTAGCGGAGCTGCAAGAGACCCAGTACTTC.

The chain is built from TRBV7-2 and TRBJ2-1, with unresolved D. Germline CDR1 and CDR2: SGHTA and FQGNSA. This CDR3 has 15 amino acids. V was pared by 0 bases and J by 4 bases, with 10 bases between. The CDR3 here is CASSLAGGLYNEQFF. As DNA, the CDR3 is TGTGCCAGCAGCTTAGCTGGCGGCTTATACAATGAGCAGTTCTTC. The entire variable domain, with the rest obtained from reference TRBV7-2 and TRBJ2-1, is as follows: GAGVSQSPSNKVTEKGKDVELRCDPISGHTALYWYRQSLGQGLEFLIYFQGNSAPDKSGLPSDRFSAERTGGSVSTLTIQRTQQEDSAVYLCASSLAGGLYNEQFFGPGTRLTVL.

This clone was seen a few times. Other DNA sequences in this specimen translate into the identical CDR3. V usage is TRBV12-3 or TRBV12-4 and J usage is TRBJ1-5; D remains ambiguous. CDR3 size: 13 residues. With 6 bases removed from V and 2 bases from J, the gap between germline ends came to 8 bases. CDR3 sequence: CASRKSGNQPQHF. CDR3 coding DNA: TGTGCCAGCAGAAAAAGCGGCAATCAGCCCCAGCATTTT.

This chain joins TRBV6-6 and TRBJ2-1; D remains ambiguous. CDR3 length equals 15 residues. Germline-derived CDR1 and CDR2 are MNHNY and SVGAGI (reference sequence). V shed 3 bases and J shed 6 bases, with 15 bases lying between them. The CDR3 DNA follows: TGTGCCAGCAGTTATGGCTCAGGTGGCGTCAATGAGCAGTTCTTC. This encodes CASSYGSGGVNEQFF.

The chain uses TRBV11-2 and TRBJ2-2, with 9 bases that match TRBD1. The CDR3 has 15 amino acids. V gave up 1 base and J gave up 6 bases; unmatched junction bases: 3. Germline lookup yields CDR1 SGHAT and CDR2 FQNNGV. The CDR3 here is CASSLGTGVSGELFF. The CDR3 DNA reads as TGTGCCAGCAGCTTAGGGACAGGGGTTTCCGGGGAGCTGTTTTTT.

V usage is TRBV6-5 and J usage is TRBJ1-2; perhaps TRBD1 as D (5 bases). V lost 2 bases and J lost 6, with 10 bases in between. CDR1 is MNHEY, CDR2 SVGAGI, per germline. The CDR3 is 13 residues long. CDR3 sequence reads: CASSYHDRNGYTF. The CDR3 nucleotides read TGTGCCAGCAGTTACCACGACAGAAATGGCTACACCTTC.